The 5 T cell receptor beta chains below come from one sample, sequenced in a study of radiotherapy plus CTLA-4 blockade in lung cancer. This table comes from immunoSEQ multiplex PCR, and its TCRdb copy is limited to in-frame clones, with some not included. Among about 40,000 clones, 79% were seen once, and the ten largest hold under 25%. The sequencing here drew on peripheral blood, taken from a patient treated with radiotherapy plus ipilimumab. The source is a human donor with non-small cell lung cancer that progressed on radiotherapy plus ipilimumab.

The rearrangement joins TRBV18 to TRBJ2-5, with 15 bases that match TRBD2. The germline CDR1 and CDR2 sequences are KGHSH and LQKENI. V shed 1 base, J shed 0 bases, and the junction held 6 bases outside the gene matches. This CDR3 has 19 residues. The CDR3 is CASSPRTSGGASYQETQYF. Written as DNA, the CDR3 is TGTGCCAGCTCACCACGGACTAGCGGGGGGGCATCGTACCAAGAGACCCAGTACTTC.

V usage is TRBV5-4 and J usage is TRBJ2-7; 8 bases align to TRBD1. CDR1 is SGHNT, CDR2 YYREEE, per germline (reference sequence). CDR3 length equals 14 residues. V shed 4 bases, J shed 2 bases, and the junction held 5 bases outside the gene matches. CDR3 sequence reads: CASSQDRDAYEQYF. For the CDR3, the DNA is TGTGCCAGCAGCCAGGACAGGGACGCCTACGAGCAGTACTTC.

This CDR3 reads CASSPSTGDGYTF. The CDR3 DNA sequence: TGTGCCAGCTCACCCTCGACAGGGGATGGCTACACCTTC. The rearrangement joins TRBV18 to TRBJ1-2, with 8 bases that match TRBD1. This CDR3 contains 13 residues. Trimming cost V 3 bases and J 6 bases; bases outside gene matches: 3. Germline V gene lookup returns CDR1 KGHSH and CDR2 LQKENI.

This chain connects TRBV28 to TRBJ1-2; D is undetermined. The V gene's germline CDR1 is MDHEN and CDR2 SYDVKM. The CDR3 has 11 amino acids. Trimming left V 6 bases short and J 4 bases short, with 6 bases between. The DNA for the CDR3 is TGTGCCAGCAGCGGGGTCTATGGCTACACCTTC. Its protein product is CASSGVYGYTF.

The J gene is TRBJ1-2, the V gene TRBV7-9, with 9 positions matching TRBD1. CDR3 size: 15 residues. J gave up 5 bases and V 1 base, and 5 bases lay outside the gene matches. Germline V gives CDR1 SEHNR, CDR2 FQNEAQ (reference sequence). In nucleotides, the CDR3 is TGTGCCAGCAGCTTAGATGGGACAGGGAGTTATGGCTACACCTTC. This sequence encodes CASSLDGTGSYGYTF.